A single sample is the source of the 17 T cell receptor beta chains below, sequenced in a study of type 1 regulatory T cells. TCRdb re-derived calls from the reads in MiXCR, one entry per CDR3 protein. Of over 55,000 distinct CDR3 sequences in the sample, about 48% were seen once. These receptors' antigens are unknown. Specimen: cultured non-Tr1 T cells, either the whole culture or a sorted T cell fraction (not recorded which). These receptors were collected from a human donor in good health.

The DNA for the CDR3 is TGTGCCAGCAGTCCAAGGGACAATGAGCAGTTCTTC. Its protein is CASSPRDNEQFF. The V call is TRBV12-3 or TRBV12-4, the J call TRBJ2-1; D gene unclear. V lost 5 bases, J lost 5 bases, and 7 bases lay in between. This CDR3 has 12 residues.

V usage is TRBV12-3 or TRBV12-4 and J usage is TRBJ1-2; 10 bases line up with TRBD1. This CDR3 has 14 amino acids. Losses at the gene ends were 6 bases for V and 2 bases for J; bases not matched to a gene: 3. The CDR3 spells CASRRQGANYGYTF. As DNA, the CDR3 is TGTGCCAGCAGAAGACAGGGGGCCAACTATGGCTACACCTTC.

On this clonotype itself: Its ends do not fully match the called genes, so a read error is possible. The chain has TRBV18 and TRBJ2-1; tentative D call: TRBD2 (5 bases). The germline CDR1 and CDR2 sequences are KGHSH and LQKENI. The CDR3 is 12 residues long. The CDR3 loop reads CASSELVHDQFF. The CDR3 bases are TGTGCCAGCTCAGAACTAGTCCATGATCAGTTCTTC.

The chain uses TRBV10-3 and TRBJ2-5, with D tentatively TRBD2 (6 bases). The CDR3 is 17 amino acids. Germline values: CDR1 ENHRY, CDR2 SYGVKD. The ends were cut back, 2 bases at V and 4 bases at J, with 20 bases in the middle. CDR3 amino acids: CAISEEGREGSGETQYF. CDR3 nucleotides: TGTGCCATCAGTGAGGAAGGTCGTGAGGGTAGCGGAGAGACCCAGTACTTC.

V is TRBV4-3 and J is TRBJ1-2, with D possibly TRBD1 on 5 matching bases. The CDR3 has 16 amino acids. In germline, CDR1 is LGHNA, CDR2 YSLEER. Trimming removed 1 base at V and 3 bases at J, with 15 bases between. CDR3 region: CASSQGFQAGHYGYTF. CDR3 nucleotide sequence: TGCGCCAGCAGCCAAGGTTTCCAGGCAGGGCACTATGGCTACACCTTC.

J is TRBJ1-3 and V is TRBV10-3; a possible D gene is TRBD1 (6 bases). V gave up 4 bases and J gave up 0 bases, with 13 bases separating them. The germline V gene has CDR1 ENHRY and CDR2 SYGVKD. CDR3 length: 16 amino acids. DNA of the CDR3: TGTGCCATCAGTGGCGGAGGGGGTAACTCTGGAAACACCATATATTTT. Protein sequence: CAISGGGGNSGNTIYF.

The chain has TRBV5-1 and TRBJ1-4, with D perhaps TRBD1 (5 bases). The ends were cut back, 4 bases at V and 6 bases at J, with 22 bases in the middle. This CDR3 has 17 residues. The V gene's germline CDR1 is SGHRS and CDR2 YFSETQ. The CDR3 is CASSLVPMGRADEKLFF. For the CDR3, the DNA is TGCGCCAGCAGCCTGGTACCAATGGGCAGGGCGGATGAAAAACTGTTTTTT.

This clonotype was detected only a few times. This sequence joins TRBV7-9 and TRBJ1-1; D gene uncertain. V lost 0 bases and J 7 bases, leaving 9 bases between the germline ends. There are 13 residues in the CDR3. Germline V gives CDR1 SEHNR, CDR2 FQNEAQ (reference sequence). CDR3 residues: CASSLAALSEAFF. The CDR3 DNA reads TGTGCCAGCAGCTTAGCGGCCCTAAGTGAAGCTTTCTTT. The full variable domain, with the rest looked up from reference TRBV7-9 and TRBJ1-1, is DTGVSQNPRHKITKRGQNVTFRCDPISEHNRLYWYRQTLGQGPEFLTYFQNEAQLEKSRLLSDRFSAERPKGSFSTLEIQRTEQGDSAMYLCASSLAALSEAFFGQGTRLTVV.

The chain links TRBV5-4 to TRBJ2-5; TRBD2 matches 9 bases. The V gene end was trimmed by 4 bases and the J gene end by 2 bases; junction bases not matched to a gene: 12. This CDR3 contains 17 residues. Germline CDR1 and CDR2: SGHNT and YYREEE (reference sequence). The CDR3 DNA is TGTGCCAGCAGCCCATCCATGCTAGCGGGATATCAAGAGACCCAGTACTTC. Translation: CASSPSMLAGYQETQYF.

This clonotype counts as medium-sized. The chain recombines TRBV5-1 with TRBJ1-5; D ambiguous. Germline CDR1 and CDR2: SGHRS and YFSETQ. The CDR3 totals 14 residues. Trimming pared 2 bases from V and 2 bases from J, leaving 8 bases between. The CDR3 region has the DNA TGCGCCAGCAGCTTCGAGGGAGGCAATCAGCCCCAGCATTTT. This sequence encodes CASSFEGGNQPQHF.

This clonotype has a handful of counts. The chain couples TRBV6-2 or TRBV6-3 to TRBJ2-7; 11 bases fit TRBD1. CDR3 length: 15 residues. The junction had 8 bases not matched to a gene; V was cut back by 5 bases and J by 5 bases. Germline V gene sequence: CDR1 MNHEY, CDR2 SVGEGT. The CDR3 DNA sequence: TGTGCCAGCAGTGGCACCGGGACAGGGGGTAACGAGCAGTACTTC. Protein product: CASSGTGTGGNEQYF.

The rearrangement uses TRBV6-2 or TRBV6-3 and TRBJ2-7, with 8 bases matching TRBD1. V was pared by 6 bases and J by 3 bases, with 10 bases of the junction left unmatched. CDR3 length: 15 residues. Germline V CDR1 and CDR2: MNHEY, SVGEGT. CDR3 nucleotide sequence: TGTGCCAGCAGGCCCGGGACAGGCGGCAACTACGAGCAGTACTTC. Translated, it gives CASRPGTGGNYEQYF.

The chain employs TRBV20-1 and TRBJ2-7; 11 nucleotides align to TRBD2. The CDR3 covers 14 residues. The germline V gene has CDR1 DFQATT and CDR2 SNEGSKA (reference sequence). With 3 bases clipped from V and 6 bases from J, the junction kept 7 bases outside the gene matches. CDR3 residues: CSASSSGGPLEQYF. CDR3 nucleotides: TGCAGTGCTAGTTCTAGCGGGGGGCCCCTCGAGCAGTACTTC.

V gene TRBV20-1 combines with J gene TRBJ2-1, with 13 bases identical to TRBD2. CDR1 and CDR2 (germline): DFQATT, SNEGSKA (reference sequence). V lost 4 bases, J lost 7 bases, and 7 bases stayed unmatched. CDR3 length: 15 residues. CDR3 residues: CSAISTSGGANEQFF. The CDR3 DNA sequence: TGCAGTGCTATCTCAACTAGCGGGGGGGCGAATGAGCAGTTCTTC.

V is TRBV9 and J is TRBJ2-5; 8 bases line up with TRBD1. CDR3 size: 15 residues. Trimming removed 4 bases from V and 5 bases from J; junction bases left unmatched: 10. CDR1 and CDR2 (germline): SGDLS, YYNGEE. CDR3 loop: CASSSFQGAGETQYF. CDR3 sequence (DNA): TGTGCCAGCAGCTCCTTTCAGGGGGCCGGGGAGACCCAGTACTTC.

J is TRBJ2-4 and V is TRBV7-8; D remains ambiguous. The CDR3 is 18 residues long. Germline V gene lookup returns CDR1 SGHVS and CDR2 FQNEAQ. Trimming left V 4 bases short and J 2 bases short, with 21 bases between. The CDR3: CASSSELTTYLTKNIQYF. The CDR3 DNA follows: TGTGCCAGCAGCTCGGAACTCACCACATACCTAACCAAAAACATTCAGTACTTC.

This sequence joins TRBV19 and TRBJ1-4; maybe TRBD1 (6 bases). Germline CDR1 LNHDA, CDR2 SQIVND (reference sequence). The CDR3 consists of 13 residues. Trimming left V 8 bases short and J 7 bases short, with 14 bases between. The CDR3 DNA sequence: TGTGCCAGTGGGGGCCCCGGGGGTGAAAAACTGTTTTTT. This translates into CASGGPGGEKLFF.